Presented here are 7 T cell receptor beta chains from one specimen sequenced in a study of shared clonotypes between healthy human individuals. Method: immunoSEQ multiplex PCR; TCRdb's copy keeps in-frame clones and lacks some. Here the sample spans 1.4 million or so clones, 98% to 99% being singletons. Sequencing input: naive CD4+ T cells sorted from blood. Subset meaning: CD45RA+ positively selected. The origin of the receptors is a man aged 25-45 years in good health.

The chain is built from TRBV11-2 and TRBJ2-6; D call uncertain. The CDR3 contains 17 residues. Germline V CDR1 and CDR2: SGHAT, FQNNGV. Trimming took off 0 bases at V and 0 bases at J, with 9 bases between the two ends. The CDR3 here is CASSLDRQSSGANVLTF. The CDR3 region has the DNA TGTGCCAGCAGCTTAGATCGGCAGAGCTCTGGGGCCAACGTCCTGACTTTC.

Points on this clone: Distinct nucleotide sequences in the sample also encode this CDR3. V gene TRBV18 combines with J gene TRBJ2-7; the D call may be TRBD1 or TRBD2 (6 bases each). Germline CDR1 KGHSH, CDR2 LQKENI. The CDR3 spans 14 residues. Trimming shortened V by 2 bases and J by 3 bases, and 11 bases separated the two germline ends. The CDR3 DNA reads as TGTGCCAGCTCACCAAGGAGGGACAACTACGAGCAGTACTTC. Translated, it gives CASSPRRDNYEQYF.

A word on this clone: This same CDR3 is encoded by further DNA sequences in the sample. The chain uses TRBV19 and TRBJ2-1; D ambiguous. The V gene's germline CDR1 is LNHDA and CDR2 SQIVND (reference sequence). The CDR3 extends over 12 amino acids. Trimming took 4 bases from V and 4 from J, leaving 5 bases between them. Here the CDR3 reads CASSTGYNEQFF. In DNA, the CDR3 is TGTGCCAGTAGTACCGGTTACAATGAGCAGTTCTTC.

The chain carries TRBV5-4 and TRBJ2-5; 10 bases are a match to TRBD2. Germline CDR1 SGHNT, CDR2 YYREEE (reference sequence). The CDR3 has 15 residues. Trimming removed 4 bases from V and 2 bases from J; junction bases left unmatched: 5. DNA of the CDR3: TGTGCCAGCAGCACGACTAGCGGGCCTCAAGAGACCCAGTACTTC. Translated, it gives CASSTTSGPQETQYF.

The V gene is TRBV9, the J gene TRBJ1-2; D remains ambiguous. Trimming cost V 0 bases and J 5 bases, with 11 bases left between them. This CDR3 is built from 14 residues. Germline V gene data show CDR1 as SGDLS and CDR2 as YYNGEE. This chain's CDR3 is CASSVGGVGYGYTF. Here the CDR3 DNA reads TGTGCCAGCAGCGTAGGCGGAGTAGGGTATGGCTACACCTTC.

The chain employs TRBV28 and TRBJ2-1; unclear D gene. The ends were cut back, 5 bases at V and 8 bases at J, with 7 bases in the middle. CDR3 length: 11 residues. From germline, CDR1 is MDHEN and CDR2 SYDVKM. The CDR3 DNA is TGTGCCAGCAGTCTACAGTATGAGCAGTTCTTC. This sequence encodes CASSLQYEQFF.

Remarks on this clone: Distinct nucleotide sequences in the sample also encode this CDR3. The gene calls are TRBV5-1 and TRBJ2-7; D call uncertain. V was shortened by 3 bases and J by 2 bases, with 3 bases between the two germline ends. CDR3 size: 11 residues. CDR1 is SGHRS and CDR2 is YFSETQ in the germline V gene. CDR3 bases: TGCGCCAGCAGCTCTACCTACGAGCAGTACTTC. It encodes CASSSTYEQYF.